Here is one TCR beta chain with its context. The data are from a study of early T cells in non-severe SARS-CoV-2 infection. Study at large: It was bulk RNA from unsorted whole blood that was sequenced, and the chains were unpaired.

The CDR3 totals 15 residues. V was pared by 2 bases and J by 1 base, with 13 bases between. Germline assignment: CDR1 SGHNT and CDR2 YYREEE (reference sequence). The TCR library protocol attached unique molecular identifiers to the individual cDNA molecules. MiXCR was run by TCRdb on the 5' RACE reads, yielding one entry per CDR3 protein. In the table there are some 80,000 distinct CDR3 sequences, more than 9% of which are singletons. This TCR was recovered from an adult who was a healthcare worker with PCR-confirmed SARS-CoV-2 infection or an uninfected control (not recorded which). The V and J genes are TRBV5-4 and TRBJ2-7; TRBD1 or TRBD2 may be the D gene (7 bases each). The material was whole blood, obtained at baseline. The CDR3 spells CASSFQGGPSYEQYF. The DNA for the CDR3 is TGTGCCAGCAGCTTCCAGGGGGGGCCGTCCTACGAGCAGTACTTC.